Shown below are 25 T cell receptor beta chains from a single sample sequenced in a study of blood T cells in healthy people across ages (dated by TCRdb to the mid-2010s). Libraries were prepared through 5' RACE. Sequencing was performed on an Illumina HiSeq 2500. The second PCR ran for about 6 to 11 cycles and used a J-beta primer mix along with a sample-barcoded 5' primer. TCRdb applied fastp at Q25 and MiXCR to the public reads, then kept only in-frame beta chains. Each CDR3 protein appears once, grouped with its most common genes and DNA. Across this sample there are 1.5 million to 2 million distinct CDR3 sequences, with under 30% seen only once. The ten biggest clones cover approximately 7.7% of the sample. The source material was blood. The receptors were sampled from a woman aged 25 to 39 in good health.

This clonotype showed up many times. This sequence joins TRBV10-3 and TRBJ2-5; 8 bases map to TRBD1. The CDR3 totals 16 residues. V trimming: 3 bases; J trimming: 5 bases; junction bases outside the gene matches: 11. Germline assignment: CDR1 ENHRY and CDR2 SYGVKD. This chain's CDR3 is CAISDQTGEDDETQYF. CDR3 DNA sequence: TGTGCCATCAGTGATCAGACAGGGGAGGACGACGAGACCCAGTACTTC.

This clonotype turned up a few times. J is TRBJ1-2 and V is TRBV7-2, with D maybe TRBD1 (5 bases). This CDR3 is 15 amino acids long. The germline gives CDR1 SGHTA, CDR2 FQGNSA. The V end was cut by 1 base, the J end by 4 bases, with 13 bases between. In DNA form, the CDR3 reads TGTGCCAGCAGCTTAGGGGGGGACGTAACCTATGGCTACACCTTC. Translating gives CASSLGGDVTYGYTF.

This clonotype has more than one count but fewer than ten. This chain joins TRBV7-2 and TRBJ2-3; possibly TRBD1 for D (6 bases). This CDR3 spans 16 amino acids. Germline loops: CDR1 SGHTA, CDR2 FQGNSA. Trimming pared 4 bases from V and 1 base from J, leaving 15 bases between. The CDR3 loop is CASSYPLGAGTDTQYF. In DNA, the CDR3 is TGTGCCAGCAGCTACCCGTTGGGGGCGGGCACAGATACGCAGTATTTT. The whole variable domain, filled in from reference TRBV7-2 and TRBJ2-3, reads GAGVSQSPSNKVTEKGKDVELRCDPISGHTALYWYRQSLGQGLEFLIYFQGNSAPDKSGLPSDRFSAERTGGSVSTLTIQRTQQEDSAVYLCASSYPLGAGTDTQYFGPGTRLTVL.

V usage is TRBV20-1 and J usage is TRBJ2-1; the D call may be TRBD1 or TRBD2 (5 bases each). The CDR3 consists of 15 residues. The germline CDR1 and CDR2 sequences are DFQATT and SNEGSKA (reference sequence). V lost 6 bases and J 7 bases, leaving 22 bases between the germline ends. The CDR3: CSALATTGWGNEQFF. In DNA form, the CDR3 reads TGCAGTGCACTCGCTACCACGGGATGGGGGAATGAGCAGTTCTTC.

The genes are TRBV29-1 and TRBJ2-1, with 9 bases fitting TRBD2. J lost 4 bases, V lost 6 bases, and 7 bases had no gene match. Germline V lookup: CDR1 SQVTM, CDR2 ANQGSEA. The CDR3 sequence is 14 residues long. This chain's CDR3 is CSVRAGGSYNEQFF. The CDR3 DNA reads TGCAGCGTCCGAGCGGGAGGCTCATACAATGAGCAGTTCTTC.

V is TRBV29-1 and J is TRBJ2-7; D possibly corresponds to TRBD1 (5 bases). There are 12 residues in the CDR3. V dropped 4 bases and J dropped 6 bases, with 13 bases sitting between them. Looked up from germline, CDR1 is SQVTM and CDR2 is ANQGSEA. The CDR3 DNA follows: TGCAGCGTTGGGGGCGGTTGGGGCGAGCAGTACTTC. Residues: CSVGGGWGEQYF.

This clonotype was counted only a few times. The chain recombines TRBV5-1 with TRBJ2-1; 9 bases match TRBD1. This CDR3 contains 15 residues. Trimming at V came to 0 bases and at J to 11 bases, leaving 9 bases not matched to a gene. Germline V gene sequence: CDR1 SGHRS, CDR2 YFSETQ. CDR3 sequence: CASSLGTGALIKQFF. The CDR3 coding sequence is TGCGCCAGCAGCTTGGGGACAGGGGCTTTGATAAAGCAGTTCTTC.

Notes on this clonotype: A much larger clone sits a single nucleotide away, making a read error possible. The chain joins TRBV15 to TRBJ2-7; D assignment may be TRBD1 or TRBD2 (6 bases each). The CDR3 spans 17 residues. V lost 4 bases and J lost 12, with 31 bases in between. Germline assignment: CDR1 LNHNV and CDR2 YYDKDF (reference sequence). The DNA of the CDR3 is TGTGCCACCAGCACTCCTATGGGGGGCGGTCCCCAAGATACCCGGTACTTC. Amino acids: CATSTPMGGGPQDTRYF.

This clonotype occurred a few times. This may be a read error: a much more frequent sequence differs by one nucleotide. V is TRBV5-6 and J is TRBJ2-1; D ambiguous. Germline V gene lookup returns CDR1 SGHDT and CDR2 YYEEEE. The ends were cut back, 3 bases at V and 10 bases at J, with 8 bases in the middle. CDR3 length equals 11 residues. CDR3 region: CASSYPYEQFF. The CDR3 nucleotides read TGTGCCAGCAGCTATCCCTACGAGCAGTTCTTC.

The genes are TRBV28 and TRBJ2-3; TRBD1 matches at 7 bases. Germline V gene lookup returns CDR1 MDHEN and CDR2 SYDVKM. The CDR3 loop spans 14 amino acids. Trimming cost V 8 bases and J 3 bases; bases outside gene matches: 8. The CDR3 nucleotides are TGTGCCAGCGAGGGGGCGTCTTTGACAGATACGCAGTATTTT. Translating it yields CASEGASLTDTQYF.

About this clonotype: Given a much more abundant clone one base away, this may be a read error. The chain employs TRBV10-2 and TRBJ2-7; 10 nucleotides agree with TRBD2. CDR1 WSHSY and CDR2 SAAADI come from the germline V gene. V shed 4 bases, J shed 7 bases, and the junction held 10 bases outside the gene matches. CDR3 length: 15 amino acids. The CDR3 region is CASSVASGRGNEQYF. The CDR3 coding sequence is TGCGCCAGCAGTGTAGCCAGCGGGAGGGGTAATGAGCAGTACTTC.

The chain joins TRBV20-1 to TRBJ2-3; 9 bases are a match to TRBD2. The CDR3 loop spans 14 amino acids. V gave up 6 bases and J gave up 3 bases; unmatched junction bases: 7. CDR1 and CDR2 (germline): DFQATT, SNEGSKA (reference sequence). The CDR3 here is CSAAGGGETDTQYF. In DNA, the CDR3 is TGCAGTGCCGCCGGCGGGGGGGAGACAGATACGCAGTATTTT.

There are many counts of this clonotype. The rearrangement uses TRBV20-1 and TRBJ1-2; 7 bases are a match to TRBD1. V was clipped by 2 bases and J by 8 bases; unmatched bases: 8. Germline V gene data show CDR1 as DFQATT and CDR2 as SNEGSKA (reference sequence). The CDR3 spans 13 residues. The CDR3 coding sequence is TGCAGTGCTAGAAGGCTGACAGGGAACGGCTACACCTTC. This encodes CSARRLTGNGYTF.

CDR3 sequence: CASSFHLAGGLGEQYF. The CDR3 coding sequence is TGTGCCAGCAGTTTTCATTTAGCGGGGGGGCTGGGAGAGCAGTACTTC. This chain connects TRBV28 to TRBJ2-7; 11 nucleotides align to TRBD2. This CDR3 spans 16 amino acids. Per germline, CDR1 MDHEN and CDR2 SYDVKM. Germline trimming cut 3 bases from V and 7 bases from J; bases unmatched to any gene: 11.

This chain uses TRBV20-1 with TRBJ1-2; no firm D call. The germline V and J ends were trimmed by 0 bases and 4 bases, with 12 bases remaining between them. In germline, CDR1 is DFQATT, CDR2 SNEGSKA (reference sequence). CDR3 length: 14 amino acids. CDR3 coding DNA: TGCAGTGCTAGAGATTGGGGAGGACGCTATGGCTACACCTTC. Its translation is CSARDWGGRYGYTF.

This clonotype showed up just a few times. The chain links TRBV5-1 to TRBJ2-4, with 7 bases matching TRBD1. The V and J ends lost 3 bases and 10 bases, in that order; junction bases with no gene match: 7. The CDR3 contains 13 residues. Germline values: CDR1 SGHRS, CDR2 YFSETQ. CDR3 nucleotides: TGCGCCAGCAGCTCGGACAGGTTGCAGATTCAGTACTTC. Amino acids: CASSSDRLQIQYF.

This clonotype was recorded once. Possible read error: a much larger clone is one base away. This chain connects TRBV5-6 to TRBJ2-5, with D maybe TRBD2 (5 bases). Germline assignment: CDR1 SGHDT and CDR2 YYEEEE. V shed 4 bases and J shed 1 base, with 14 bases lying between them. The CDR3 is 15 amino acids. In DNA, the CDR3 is TGTGCCAGCAGCCGGTCCGGGATCACCCAAGAGACCCAGTACTTC. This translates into CASSRSGITQETQYF. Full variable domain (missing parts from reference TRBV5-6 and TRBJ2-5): DAGVTQSPTHLIKTRGQQVTLRCSPKSGHDTVSWYQQALGQGPQFIFQYYEEEERQRGNFPDRFSGHQFPNYSSELNVNALLLGDSALYLCASSRSGITQETQYFGPGTRLLVL.

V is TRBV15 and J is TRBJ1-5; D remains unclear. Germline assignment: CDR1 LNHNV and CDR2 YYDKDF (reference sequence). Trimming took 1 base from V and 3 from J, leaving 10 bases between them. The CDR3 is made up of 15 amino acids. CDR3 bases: TGTGCCACCAGCAGAGCCACCGAGCCCAATCAGCCCCAGCATTTT. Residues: CATSRATEPNQPQHF.

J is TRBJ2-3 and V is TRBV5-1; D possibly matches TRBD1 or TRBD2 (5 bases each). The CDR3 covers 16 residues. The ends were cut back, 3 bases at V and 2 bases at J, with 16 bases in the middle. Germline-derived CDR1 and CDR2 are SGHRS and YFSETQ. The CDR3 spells CASSWERDGFTDTQYF. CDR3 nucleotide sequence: TGCGCCAGCAGCTGGGAACGGGACGGATTCACAGATACGCAGTATTTT.

CDR3 DNA: TGTGCCAGCAGTCCCATATGGAATGAGCAGTACTTC. Protein product: CASSPIWNEQYF. The chain carries TRBV6-6 and TRBJ2-7; no clear D. CDR1 MNHNY and CDR2 SVGAGI come from the germline V gene (reference sequence). Trimming pared 5 bases from V and 7 bases from J, leaving 12 bases between. CDR3 length: 12 residues.

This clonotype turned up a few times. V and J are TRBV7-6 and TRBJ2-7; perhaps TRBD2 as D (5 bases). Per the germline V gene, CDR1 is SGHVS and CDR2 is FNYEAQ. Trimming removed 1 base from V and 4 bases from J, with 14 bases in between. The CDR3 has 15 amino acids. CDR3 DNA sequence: TGTGCCAGCAGCTTAGTAGCGATTAACGGGTACGAGCAGTACTTC. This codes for CASSLVAINGYEQYF.

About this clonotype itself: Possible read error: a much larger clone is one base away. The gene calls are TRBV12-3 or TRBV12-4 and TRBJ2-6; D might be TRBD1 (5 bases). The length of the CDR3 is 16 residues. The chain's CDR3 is CASSPSTVAGANVRTF. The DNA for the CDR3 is TGTGCCAGCAGTCCAAGCACCGTCGCTGGGGCCAACGTCCGGACTTTC.

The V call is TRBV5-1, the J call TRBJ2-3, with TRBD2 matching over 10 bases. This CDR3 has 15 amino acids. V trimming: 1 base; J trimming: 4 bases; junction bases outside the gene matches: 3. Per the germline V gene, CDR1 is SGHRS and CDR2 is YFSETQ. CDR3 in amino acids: CASSLQRGGSDTQYF. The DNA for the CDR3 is TGCGCCAGCAGCTTGCAGCGGGGGGGCTCAGATACGCAGTATTTT. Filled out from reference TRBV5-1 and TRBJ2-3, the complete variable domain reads KAGVTQTPRYLIKTRGQQVTLSCSPISGHRSVSWYQQTPGQGLQFLFEYFSETQRNKGNFPGRFSGRQFSNSRSEMNVSTLELGDSALYLCASSLQRGGSDTQYFGPGTRLTVL.

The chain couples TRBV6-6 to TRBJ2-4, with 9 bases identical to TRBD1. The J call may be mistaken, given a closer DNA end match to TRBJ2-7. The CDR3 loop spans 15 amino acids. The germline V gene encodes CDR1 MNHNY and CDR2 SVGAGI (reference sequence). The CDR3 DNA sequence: TGTGCCAGCAGTTACTCACGACAGGGGGTAAGCGAGCAGTACTTC. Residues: CASSYSRQGVSEQYF.

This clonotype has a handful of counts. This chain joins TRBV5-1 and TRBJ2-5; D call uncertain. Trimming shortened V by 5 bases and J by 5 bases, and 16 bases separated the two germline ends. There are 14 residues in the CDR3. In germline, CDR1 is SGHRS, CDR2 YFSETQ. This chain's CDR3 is CASRPGAARETQYF. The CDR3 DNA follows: TGCGCCAGCAGACCGGGCGCCGCCAGGGAGACCCAGTACTTC.